A single TCR beta chain is shown here with its context. V was trimmed by 5 bases and J by 5 bases, leaving 15 bases between them. CDR1 SGHAT and CDR2 FQDESV come from the germline V gene (reference sequence). The CDR3 runs 14 residues. The data belong to a study of T cells in Graves' hyperthyroidism and ophthalmopathy. Amplification targeted TCR beta CDR3 regions from RNA transcripts. The primer set for the first-round RT-PCR of the TCR CDR3 was HTBI. TCRdb used MiXCR to reprocess the multiplex PCR reads, holding one entry per CDR3 protein. This table holds about 560,000 distinct CDR3 sequences, over 15% found once. Fresh peripheral blood, about 9.3 ml, yielded the PBMCs.

The chain uses TRBV11-1 and TRBJ2-5; maybe TRBD2 (6 bases). Sequencing was performed on blood. The sequence was collected from a woman between 18 and 29 years old with Graves' hyperthyroidism. Here the CDR3 reads CASSPGVASETQYF. In DNA, the CDR3 is TGTGCCAGCAGCCCGGGGGTAGCCTCGGAGACCCAGTACTTC.